The 19 T cell receptor beta chains below all came from one sample that was sequenced in a study of blood T cell repertoires in COVID-19 (dated by TCRdb to 2020 to 2021). Library preparation was by the immunoSEQ multiplex PCR assay. In its TCRdb copy, this immuneACCESS table keeps in-frame sequences only and misses some clones. Where compared with another copy, unresolved V genes explain less than half of these, and the others have no known cause. The sample profile shows over 200,000 clones; roughly 87% of them were found once. 1.5% to 2% of the sample lies in the top ten. Input material: peripheral blood. These receptors were collected from a man aged 35-49 years with active or convalescent COVID-19.

The CDR3 bases are TGTGCCAGCACCCCTAGGGAGTTCTACTATGGCTACACCTTC. Translated: CASTPREFYYGYTF. This chain links TRBV28 with TRBJ1-2; D not certain. CDR1 is MDHEN and CDR2 is SYDVKM in the germline V gene. Trimming shortened V by 7 bases and J by 3 bases, and 15 bases separated the two germline ends. This CDR3 comprises 14 residues.

The chain has TRBV5-1 and TRBJ2-2; TRBD1 might be the D (5 bases). Trimming stripped 4 bases from V and 1 base from J, with 14 bases between. The CDR3 runs to 16 residues. Germline CDR1 SGHRS, CDR2 YFSETQ. CDR3: CASSLEGVGNTGELFF. In DNA, the CDR3 is TGCGCCAGCAGCCTAGAAGGGGTAGGGAACACCGGGGAGCTGTTTTTT.

This clone was counted at least ten times. The V gene is TRBV24-1, the J gene TRBJ1-6; D is ambiguous. Germline loops: CDR1 KGHDR, CDR2 SFDVKD. Trimming removed 1 base at V and 10 bases at J, with 10 bases between. This CDR3 region has 14 residues. The CDR3 DNA reads as TGTGCCACCAGTGATTTCGGGGTTGTCTCACCCCTCCACTTT. Translating gives CATSDFGVVSPLHF.

V and J are TRBV6-5 and TRBJ1-1; TRBD1 might be the D (5 bases). Germline V gene sequence: CDR1 MNHEY, CDR2 SVGAGI. CDR3 size: 16 residues. The V end lost 6 bases, the J end lost 3 bases, and 20 bases lay between the germline ends. CDR3 DNA sequence: TGTGCCAGCAGCTACAGTGGGGCGTCTGGTGACACTGAAGCTTTCTTT. Amino acids: CASSYSGASGDTEAFF.

This clone came up a few times. The V and J genes are TRBV27 and TRBJ2-2; TRBD1 matches at 7 bases. The CDR3 loop spans 16 amino acids. Trimming at V came to 0 bases and at J to 6 bases, leaving 7 bases not matched to a gene. Germline V gene lookup returns CDR1 MNHEY and CDR2 SMNVEV (reference sequence). The CDR3 loop reads CASSLSGTEAPGELFF. The CDR3 region has the DNA TGTGCCAGCAGTTTATCGGGGACAGAGGCTCCCGGGGAGCTGTTTTTT.

This clone was observed a handful of times. The gene calls are TRBV18 and TRBJ1-3, with 7 bases that match TRBD1. Germline V gene lookup returns CDR1 KGHSH and CDR2 LQKENI. With 5 bases clipped from V and 3 bases from J, the junction kept 13 bases outside the gene matches. The CDR3 is 17 residues long. The CDR3 protein is CASSMTGTRSVGNTIYF. DNA of the CDR3: TGTGCCAGCTCAATGACAGGGACCCGATCTGTTGGAAACACCATATATTTT.

This clone occurred a few times. The chain has TRBV4-1 and TRBJ1-2; the match to TRBD1 covers 7 bases. CDR1 is MGHRA, CDR2 YSYEKL, per germline. This CDR3 comprises 16 residues. J lost 1 base, V lost 4 bases, and 9 bases had no gene match. The CDR3, as DNA: TGCGCCAGCAGCCCCACACACGGGACAGATAACTATGGCTACACCTTC. This codes for CASSPTHGTDNYGYTF.

A few counts support this clone. V usage is TRBV30 and J usage is TRBJ2-5; D perhaps matches TRBD2 (6 bases). From germline, CDR1 is GTSNPN and CDR2 SVGIG (reference sequence). Deletions cut 2 bases from V and 0 bases from J, with 13 bases between. This CDR3 contains 15 residues. The CDR3 bases are TGTGCCTGGAGTCGGGCTAGCGCGTACCAAGAGACCCAGTACTTC. This encodes CAWSRASAYQETQYF.

This clone was counted a single time. The V gene is TRBV28, the J gene TRBJ2-1; tentatively, D is TRBD2 (6 bases). V shed 3 bases and J shed 6 bases, with 27 bases lying between them. The CDR3 spans 19 residues. CDR1 is MDHEN, CDR2 SYDVKM, per germline. The CDR3 DNA is TGTGCCAGCAGTTTTGAACTAGTAAATATCGGGGGAGTAGGCAATGAGCAGTTCTTC. Encoded protein: CASSFELVNIGGVGNEQFF.

The V and J genes are TRBV3-1 (or the pseudogene TRBV3-2) and TRBJ2-7, with D perhaps matching TRBD2 (5 bases). The CDR3 consists of 13 residues. V gave up 4 bases and J gave up 6 bases, with 13 bases separating them. Germline assignment: CDR1 LGHDT and CDR2 YNNKEL (reference sequence). The CDR3 sequence: CASSLTEEPEQYF. The CDR3 nucleotides read TGTGCCAGCAGCCTCACGGAGGAGCCCGAGCAGTACTTC.

The CDR3 sequence is CASSLGLQNTEAFF. The CDR3 nucleotides are TGTGCCAGCAGCTTAGGGCTGCAGAACACTGAAGCTTTCTTT. The chain joins TRBV11-3 to TRBJ1-1, with unresolved D. This CDR3 has 14 residues. Germline assignment: CDR1 SGHNT and CDR2 YENEEA. V was trimmed by 1 base and J by 1 base, leaving 7 bases between them.

V gene TRBV5-1 combines with J gene TRBJ1-3; no firm D call. The CDR3 runs 15 residues. Germline V gives CDR1 SGHRS, CDR2 YFSETQ. V lost 0 bases, J lost 2 bases, and 9 bases lay in between. In nucleotides, the CDR3 is TGCGCCAGCAGCTTGGGTACATCGACTGGAAACACCATATATTTT. It is translated as CASSLGTSTGNTIYF.

The CDR3 coding sequence is TGTGCCAGCAGTCGCAGGAGGAACGAGCAGTACTTC. Translating gives CASSRRRNEQYF. The chain uses TRBV28 and TRBJ2-7; possibly TRBD2 for D (5 bases). The V gene lost 5 bases and the J gene lost 5 bases, with 10 bases spanning the gap. The CDR3 loop spans 12 amino acids. CDR1 is MDHEN, CDR2 SYDVKM, per germline.

The rearrangement links TRBV4-1 to TRBJ2-5, with 9 bases fitting TRBD2. The V gene's germline CDR1 is MGHRA and CDR2 YSYEKL. The trim removed 1 base at V and 7 bases at J, leaving 16 bases unmatched. The CDR3 is 18 residues long. CDR3 loop: CASSQVVVVGGGVGTQYF. In DNA form, the CDR3 reads TGCGCCAGCAGCCAAGTAGTAGTTGTCGGCGGGGGGGTAGGGACCCAGTACTTC.

The rearrangement uses TRBV5-6 and TRBJ1-2, with D possibly matching TRBD1 (6 bases). Per the germline V gene, CDR1 is SGHDT and CDR2 is YYEEEE. The CDR3 spans 14 residues. The V gene lost 2 bases and the J gene lost 8 bases, with 16 bases spanning the gap. The CDR3 coding sequence is TGTGCCAGCAGCTTACAGGGCGCCGGGAAGGGCTACACCTTC. This encodes CASSLQGAGKGYTF. Variable domain in full (rest from reference TRBV5-6 and TRBJ1-2): DAGVTQSPTHLIKTRGQQVTLRCSPKSGHDTVSWYQQALGQGPQFIFQYYEEEERQRGNFPDRFSGHQFPNYSSELNVNALLLGDSALYLCASSLQGAGKGYTFGSGTRLTVV.

A note on this clone: Here the CDR3 omits its conserved ending phenylalanine or tryptophan, so a read error is the likely source. The DNA is omitted, as the CDR3 cannot be located on it reliably, and the CDR3 follows TCRdb's listing. The J gene is TRBJ2-7, the V gene TRBV28; whether TRBD2, the table's D call, matches the DNA was not checked. Including both end residues, the CDR3 is 15 amino acids long. CDR1 and CDR2 (germline): MDHEN, SYDVKM. CDR3: CASSTAPGLAGRLEC.

DNA for the CDR3: TGTGCCAGCAGCCCTACACAGGGTCTTGGACCCCTCCACTTT. It is translated as CASSPTQGLGPLHF. V and J are TRBV3-1 (or the pseudogene TRBV3-2) and TRBJ1-6; perhaps TRBD1 as D (6 bases). Germline CDR1 is LGHDT and CDR2 is YNNKEL (reference sequence). The CDR3 loop spans 14 amino acids. V was trimmed by 4 bases and J by 12 bases, leaving 16 bases between them.

This rearrangement joins TRBV11-2 to TRBJ1-1; D ambiguous. This CDR3 has 14 amino acids. The V and J ends lost 6 bases and 4 bases respectively, with 15 bases between them. The germline V gene encodes CDR1 SGHAT and CDR2 FQNNGV. In nucleotides, the CDR3 is TGTGCCAGCAGACGAGGGATGGGCGCCACTGAAGCTTTCTTT. The encoded protein is CASRRGMGATEAFF.

The chain uses TRBV7-9 and TRBJ2-7; 11 nucleotides match TRBD1. Trimming removed 2 bases from V and 6 bases from J; junction bases left unmatched: 3. The CDR3 runs 14 residues. CDR1 is SEHNR, CDR2 FQNEAQ, per germline (reference sequence). CDR3 nucleotide sequence: TGTGCCAGCAGCTTAAAAGGGACAGGGGGCGAGCAGTACTTC. Protein: CASSLKGTGGEQYF.